This T cell receptor (beta chain) was sequenced in a study of blood T cell repertoires in COVID-19 (dated by TCRdb to the early 2020s). For context, the study as a whole: The collaborator samples originated in the United States, Italy and Spain and spanned the acute and convalescent phases of COVID-19. The samples were drawn from the first 160 participants of the ongoing ImmuneRACE study and from some 1,300 subjects provided by 6 global collaborators. The repertoires were made available in a free public database intended to serve as a resource for research on the immune response to SARS-CoV-2. The dataset comprised deeply sampled blood TCRbeta repertoires from subjects exposed to, actively infected with, or recovered from COVID-19. Where available, HLA class I and class II types were taken from metadata supplied by the sample provider and were not determined by assay-based typing. The material from the prospective study consisted of cDNA or gDNA derived from T cells, B-cell-depleted T cells, or PBMCs. The sample metadata nearly always contained a de-identified subject ID, COVID-19 status, age in years and sex.

This clone was counted only a few times. Its cognate antigen has yet to be identified. Per-nucleotide qualities are absent, and no much larger clonotype sits a single base away. Findings and caveats that apply to the study as a whole: The amount of clinical and demographic metadata varied by source and participant and was provided uncurated.

Each collaborating institution followed its own protocols to collect whole blood in K2EDTA tubes. For TCRbeta analysis, collaborators shipped samples in one of three forms: frozen whole blood, isolated PBMCs, or DNA extracted from either of those sample types. TCRbeta CDR3 regions were amplified from genomic DNA using the immunoSEQ Assay, a bias-controlled multiplex PCR. The paper's processing steps were these. The number of nucleated cells in each sample was estimated from the amplification of reference gene primers within the assay. Sequence reads were collapsed and filtered to measure the absolute abundance of every unique TCRbeta CDR3 rearrangement. For each sample, productive Simpson clonality was calculated as the square root of Simpson's diversity index over productive rearrangements. This is the immuneACCESS table as TCRdb keeps it, with only in-frame sequences that have V and J called. A part of the clones is gone; compared with another copy, unresolved V genes explain less than half, and the rest is unexplained. V, J and clone size were drawn from that table, and D and trimming were deduced from the DNA. The sample has 55,000 to 70,000 clones on record, 70% to 90% of them singletons. Jointly, the top ten make up less than 8% of the sample.

Counted from cysteine to phenylalanine, this CDR3 has 11 amino acids. Here the CDR3 DNA is all that survives: 33 bases in frame from base 1. As encoded in the germline V gene, CDR1 is SGHRS while CDR2 is YFSETQ. Relative to germline, V is 4 bases shorter and J is 9 bases shorter, with 10 bases between their ends. The V gene is TRBV5-1 and the J gene is TRBJ1-1; no D gene call is confident. The sequenced sample consisted of peripheral blood. The TCR sequence derives from a man aged 60-69 years with acute or convalescent COVID-19. For the CDR3, the sequence is CASSHGRQAFF. In nucleotides, the sequence is TGCGCCAGCAGCCATGGGAGGCAAGCTTTCTTT.